The next 7 T cell receptor beta chains were all read from a single sample in a study of CD8 T cells in Susac syndrome. With random hexamers, reverse transcription was performed on about 0.5 to 1 ug of RNA. From the immunoSEQ multiplex PCR reads, TCRdb called clonotypes with MiXCR, one entry per CDR3 protein. The sample contains approximately 79,000 distinct CDR3 sequences, 85% to 95% of which appear only once. Sequencing was carried out using CD8+ T cells from PBMCs. These receptors all stem from a human donor with Susac syndrome.

The V gene is TRBV28, the J gene TRBJ2-7, with D unclear. Trimming cost V 4 bases and J 3 bases, with 10 bases left between them. Per the germline V gene, CDR1 is MDHEN and CDR2 is SYDVKM. The CDR3 is 13 residues long. CDR3 region: CASSSDANYEQYF. DNA for the CDR3: TGTGCCAGCAGTTCTGACGCTAACTACGAGCAGTACTTC. The whole variable domain, remainder taken from reference TRBV28 and TRBJ2-7, is DVKVTQSSRYLVKRTGEKVFLECVQDMDHENMFWYRQDPGLGLRLIYFSYDVKMKEKGDIPEGYSVSREKKERFSLILESASTNQTSMYLCASSSDANYEQYFGPGTRLTVT.

The table lists this clonotype with a few counts. This rearrangement joins TRBV9 to TRBJ2-7; TRBD2 might be the D (8 bases). The germline gives CDR1 SGDLS, CDR2 YYNGEE. The CDR3 runs 18 residues. Trimming took 4 bases from V and 2 from J, leaving 25 bases between them. The CDR3 loop reads CASSSPRGGSGGTYEQYF. The CDR3 DNA is TGTGCCAGCAGCTCCCCAAGAGGGGGCAGCGGGGGCACCTACGAGCAGTACTTC.

Written as DNA, the CDR3 is TGCAGTGCTAGAGATGAGGGGGTGGGTGAAGCTTTCTTT. Encoded protein: CSARDEGVGEAFF. The V gene is TRBV20-1, the J gene TRBJ1-1; a weak D match, TRBD1 (6 bases). The CDR3 loop spans 13 amino acids. V was trimmed by 0 bases and J by 7 bases, leaving 12 bases between them. The germline gives CDR1 DFQATT, CDR2 SNEGSKA (reference sequence).

The chain is built from TRBV10-2 and TRBJ1-5; 10 bases match TRBD1. The CDR3 covers 14 residues. Germline trimming cut 4 bases from V and 7 bases from J; bases unmatched to any gene: 4. From germline, CDR1 is WSHSY and CDR2 SAAADI. The CDR3 loop reads CASSGTGGRQPQHF. CDR3 sequence (DNA): TGCGCCAGCAGTGGGACAGGGGGACGGCAGCCCCAGCATTTT.

The chain carries TRBV7-2 and TRBJ1-5; D remains ambiguous. Germline V gives CDR1 SGHTA, CDR2 FQGNSA. The CDR3 totals 16 residues. Deletions cut 1 base from V and 0 bases from J, with 10 bases between. CDR3 nucleotide sequence: TGTGCCAGCAGCTTAGGTGCCTCCGGTAGCAATCAGCCCCAGCATTTT. Translated: CASSLGASGSNQPQHF. Combining the CDR3 with reference TRBV7-2 and TRBJ1-5 gives the whole variable domain GAGVSQSPSNKVTEKGKDVELRCDPISGHTALYWYRQSLGQGLEFLIYFQGNSAPDKSGLPSDRFSAERTGGSVSTLTIQRTQQEDSAVYLCASSLGASGSNQPQHFGDGTRLSIL.

The chain joins TRBV5-5 to TRBJ1-1; D is unclear. V lost 1 base to trimming and J lost 5 bases, with 6 bases between them. Germline-derived CDR1 and CDR2 are SGHKS and YYEKEE (reference sequence). This CDR3 region has 12 residues. The CDR3 here is CASSLIGTEAFF. CDR3 DNA sequence: TGTGCCAGCAGCTTGATTGGAACTGAAGCTTTCTTT. The full variable domain, with the rest looked up from reference TRBV5-5 and TRBJ1-1, is DAGVTQSPTHLIKTRGQQVTLRCSPISGHKSVSWYQQVLGQGPQFIFQYYEKEERGRGNFPDRFSARQFPNYSSELNVNALLLGDSALYLCASSLIGTEAFFGQGTRLTVV.

The chain uses TRBV7-9 and TRBJ1-4; 8 bases map to TRBD1. The J segment lost 6 bases and the V segment lost 5 bases, leaving 2 bases of the junction unmatched. Germline-derived CDR1 and CDR2 are SEHNR and FQNEAQ (reference sequence). The CDR3 extends over 13 amino acids. CDR3 sequence reads: CASSPDRDEKLFF. As DNA, the CDR3 is TGTGCCAGCAGCCCGGACAGGGATGAAAAACTGTTTTTT.